Shown below are 17 T cell receptor beta chains from a single sample sequenced in a study of metastatic and nonmetastatic thyroid tumors. Each patient came to thyroid surgery without any prior treatment (of any kind). TCRdb reanalyzed the PCR reads via MiXCR. The sample has 85,000 to 100,000 clones; roughly an eighth are singletons. The sequenced sample consisted of blood. The receptors come from a female donor with papillary thyroid cancer or a benign thyroid nodule (not recorded which). Some clones in this sample may be carry-over from other donors' samples.

In its sample, this clone was seen many times. V and J are TRBV10-3 and TRBJ2-7, with TRBD2 matching over 8 bases. Unmatched junction bases numbered 7, after V lost 0 bases and J lost 6 bases. Per germline, CDR1 ENHRY and CDR2 SYGVKD. This CDR3 has 15 amino acids. The DNA of the CDR3 is TGTGCCATCAGTGAGTCCCTAGCGGGTCGAGGCGAGCAGTACTTC. It codes for CAISESLAGRGEQYF.

This clone showed up just a few times. A much bigger clone sits one base away, suggesting this may be a read error. The same CDR3 arises from other DNA sequences in this sample as well. V and J are TRBV19 and TRBJ2-3; TRBD1 matches at 8 bases. The CDR3 contains 15 residues. The junction had 4 bases not matched to a gene; V was cut back by 5 bases and J by 0 bases. CDR1 and CDR2 (germline): LNHDA, SQIVND (reference sequence). The DNA for the CDR3 is TGTGCCAGTAGTTCGTGGACAGGGAGCACAGATACGCAGTATTTT. Its translation is CASSSWTGSTDTQYF.

This clone was seen ten or more times. This chain connects TRBV5-4 to TRBJ1-2; TRBD1 matches 7 bases. Germline-derived CDR1 and CDR2 are SGHNT and YYREEE (reference sequence). Trimming removed 5 bases from V and 8 bases from J; junction bases left unmatched: 12. The CDR3 covers 14 residues. CDR3 protein: CASRRTGGALGYTF. The CDR3 bases are TGTGCCAGCAGAAGGACAGGTGGGGCCCTAGGCTACACCTTC. Full variable domain (rest looked up from reference TRBV5-4 and TRBJ1-2): ETGVTQSPTHLIKTRGQQVTLRCSSQSGHNTVSWYQQALGQGPQFIFQYYREEENGRGNFPPRFSGLQFPNYSSELNVNALELDDSALYLCASRRTGGALGYTFGSGTRLTVV.

The chain carries TRBV6-5 and TRBJ1-6; 7 bases line up with TRBD1. The V gene's germline CDR1 is MNHEY and CDR2 SVGAGI. With 2 bases clipped from V and 6 bases from J, the junction kept 4 bases outside the gene matches. The CDR3 has 15 residues. DNA for the CDR3: TGTGCCAGCAGTTACGGACAGGCCCCTAATTCACCCCTCCACTTT. It yields the protein CASSYGQAPNSPLHF.

Comment on this clone: One base away lies a much larger clone, so this may be a sequencing read error. V and J are TRBV20-1 and TRBJ2-3; 8 nucleotides match TRBD1. This CDR3 is built from 14 residues. The trim removed 6 bases at V and 4 bases at J, leaving 9 bases unmatched. CDR1 is DFQATT and CDR2 is SNEGSKA in the germline V gene (reference sequence). As DNA, the CDR3 is TGCAGTGCGAGGACAGGGTGCTGGGCAGATACGCAGTATTTT. Translated: CSARTGCWADTQYF.

In this sample, this clone turned up many times. The chain recombines TRBV9 with TRBJ1-6; D is unclear. This CDR3 has 13 residues. Germline CDR1 SGDLS, CDR2 YYNGEE. The germline V and J ends were trimmed by 0 bases and 8 bases, with 6 bases remaining between them. The CDR3 is CASSVGWDSPLHF. CDR3 bases: TGTGCCAGCAGCGTAGGGTGGGATTCACCCCTCCACTTT.

The sample holds many counts of this clone. The rearrangement uses TRBV14 and TRBJ2-5; no reliable D call. V gave up 4 bases and J gave up 1 base, with 10 bases separating them. The CDR3 consists of 14 residues. Germline lookup yields CDR1 SGHDN and CDR2 FVKESK. CDR3 loop: CASSPRIGQETQYF. The CDR3 DNA reads TGTGCCAGCAGCCCTCGTATAGGCCAAGAGACCCAGTACTTC.

Ten or more counts support this clone. V and J are TRBV5-5 and TRBJ1-1; the match to TRBD1 covers 10 bases. CDR1 and CDR2 (germline): SGHKS, YYEKEE (reference sequence). The ends lost 4 bases at V and 5 bases at J; junction bases unmatched: 11. The CDR3 spans 16 residues. CDR3 region: CASSRLDRGRFTEAFF. In nucleotides, the CDR3 is TGTGCCAGCAGCAGGCTCGACAGGGGGCGGTTTACTGAAGCTTTCTTT.

This clone has a count of ten or more. The gene calls are TRBV7-2 and TRBJ2-7; tentatively, D is TRBD2 (6 bases). Germline V gene lookup returns CDR1 SGHTA and CDR2 FQGNSA. This CDR3 is built from 15 residues. V lost 1 base, J lost 5 bases, and 15 bases lay in between. CDR3 in amino acids: CASSLVAGQGHEQYF. CDR3 DNA sequence: TGTGCCAGCAGCTTAGTGGCGGGGCAAGGCCACGAGCAGTACTTC.

Ten or more counts support this clone. A junction end diverges from the germline sequence, so it may reflect a read error. The chain joins TRBV18 to TRBJ1-1; weak D call: TRBD1 (6 bases). CDR3 length: 13 residues. The V gene's germline CDR1 is KGHSH and CDR2 LQKENI. The CDR3 nucleotides are TGTGCCAGCTCCGCCAATCGGGACACCGAAGCTTTCTTT. Its protein is CASSANRDTEAFF.

This clone was seen many times. The chain employs TRBV6-4 and TRBJ2-5; TRBD1 matches 11 bases. Germline V gene data show CDR1 as MRHNA and CDR2 as SNTAGT. This CDR3 contains 16 residues. The ends lost 0 bases at V and 5 bases at J; junction bases unmatched: 5. The CDR3 DNA is TGTGCCAGCAGTGACTCCGGGACAGGGGGTCCCGAGACCCAGTACTTC. Translated, it gives CASSDSGTGGPETQYF.

The table lists this clone with many counts. This chain links TRBV10-3 with TRBJ2-1; D remains ambiguous. The V gene's germline CDR1 is ENHRY and CDR2 SYGVKD. V gave up 2 bases and J gave up 9 bases, with 8 bases separating them. CDR3 length: 12 amino acids. CDR3 coding DNA: TGTGCCATCAGTGAGCCGGCGGCTGAGCAGTTCTTC. Translating gives CAISEPAAEQFF.

About this clone itself: The sample has other DNA sequences that encode this CDR3 too. The chain has TRBV30 and TRBJ1-2, with D tentatively TRBD1 (5 bases). The germline CDR1 and CDR2 sequences are GTSNPN and SVGIG (reference sequence). The CDR3 is 14 amino acids. Trimming stripped 0 bases from V and 5 bases from J, with 13 bases between. The CDR3 loop reads CAWSVLGDLYGYTF. The CDR3, as DNA: TGTGCCTGGAGTGTGCTGGGGGACCTTTATGGCTACACCTTC.

V usage is TRBV5-4 and J usage is TRBJ2-3; D is perhaps TRBD2 (7 bases). Per germline, CDR1 SGHNT and CDR2 YYREEE (reference sequence). The V end was cut by 0 bases, the J end by 8 bases, with 19 bases between. The CDR3 contains 16 residues. The CDR3 DNA reads TGTGCCAGCAGCTTGGAGGGGGGAGCGGGGAGACGTACGCAGTATTTT. Residues: CASSLEGGAGRRTQYF.

In this sample, this clone turned up many times. The chain links TRBV4-3 to TRBJ2-2; a weak D match, TRBD1 (6 bases). CDR1 is LGHNA, CDR2 YSLEER, per germline. Trimming removed 4 bases from V and 1 base from J, with 10 bases in between. This CDR3 is built from 15 residues. Here the CDR3 DNA reads TGCGCCAGCAGCCCACAGGGCGTGAACACCGGGGAGCTGTTTTTT. Its protein product is CASSPQGVNTGELFF.

This clone has ten or more counts. This rearrangement joins TRBV5-4 to TRBJ1-5; TRBD1 might be the D (6 bases). The germline gives CDR1 SGHNT, CDR2 YYREEE (reference sequence). The CDR3 runs 17 residues. V lost 4 bases and J lost 0, with 17 bases in between. CDR3 sequence: CASSLGGSQYSNQPQHF. The CDR3 bases are TGTGCCAGCAGCCTGGGGGGCAGCCAATATAGCAATCAGCCCCAGCATTTT.

The J gene is TRBJ1-1, the V gene TRBV6-1; D not certain. CDR1 and CDR2 (germline): MNHNS, SASEGT. The CDR3 contains 13 residues. Trimming removed 7 bases from V and 3 bases from J, with 12 bases in between. The CDR3 sequence: CASMGRCHTEAFF. The CDR3, as DNA: TGTGCCAGCATGGGGAGGTGTCACACTGAAGCTTTCTTT.